Following are 5 T cell receptor beta chains from one sample sequenced in a study of blood T cell repertoires in COVID-19. Generated by immunoSEQ multiplex PCR, the TCRdb table keeps only in-frame clones and is missing some. There are 150,000 to 200,000 clones in the sample; around 80% occur only once, and approximately 3.6% lies in the top ten. Sequences were obtained from PBMCs or T cells enriched from blood (not recorded which). These receptors were collected from a woman aged 55 to 70 who had recovered from COVID-19.

V usage is TRBV15 and J usage is TRBJ1-2; TRBD1 aligns across 7 bases. Germline V gives CDR1 LNHNV, CDR2 YYDKDF (reference sequence). CDR3 length: 14 amino acids. V was pared by 4 bases and J by 4 bases, with 6 bases of the junction left unmatched. CDR3 sequence: CATSNNRDSYGYTF. CDR3 coding DNA: TGTGCCACCAGCAATAACCGGGACAGCTATGGCTACACCTTC.

The chain recombines TRBV30 with TRBJ1-2; a possible D gene is TRBD1 (6 bases). Trimming left V 5 bases short and J 4 bases short, with 17 bases between. This CDR3 is 14 amino acids long. CDR1 is GTSNPN and CDR2 is SVGIG in the germline V gene (reference sequence). The CDR3 region has the DNA TGTGCCTGGGGGCGTCAGGGGCTGGGCTATGGCTACACCTTC. The encoded protein is CAWGRQGLGYGYTF.

The sample holds many counts of this clone. This chain uses TRBV19 with TRBJ1-5, with D possibly matching TRBD1 (6 bases). The CDR3 runs 18 residues. Germline values: CDR1 LNHDA, CDR2 SQIVND (reference sequence). V lost 6 bases and J 6 bases, leaving 27 bases between the germline ends. The CDR3 loop is CASSSTGPRQAVTQPQHF. In DNA form, the CDR3 reads TGTGCCAGTAGCTCCACGGGACCCAGACAGGCAGTTACTCAGCCCCAGCATTTT. The variable domain in full, completed from reference TRBV19 and TRBJ1-5, reads DGGITQSPKYLFRKEGQNVTLSCEQNLNHDAMYWYRQDPGQGLRLIYYSQIVNDFQKGDIAEGYSVSREKKESFPLTVTSAQKNPTAFYLCASSSTGPRQAVTQPQHFGDGTRLSIL.

The chain links TRBV15 to TRBJ2-1; TRBD1 matches 7 bases. The CDR3 contains 14 residues. Per the germline V gene, CDR1 is LNHNV and CDR2 is YYDKDF (reference sequence). Trimming at V came to 6 bases and at J to 0 bases, leaving 2 bases not matched to a gene. The CDR3, as DNA: TGTGCCACCAGGGGACAGTTCTCCTACAATGAGCAGTTCTTC. Residues: CATRGQFSYNEQFF.

The CDR3 region has the DNA TGTGCCAGCAGCTTTGGACAGGGCTCCTACAATGAGCAGTTCTTC. Translated, it gives CASSFGQGSYNEQFF. The chain employs TRBV7-8 and TRBJ2-1; 8 bases map to TRBD1. After removal of 3 bases from V and 0 bases from J, the junction contained 1 base not matched to a gene. From germline, CDR1 is SGHVS and CDR2 FQNEAQ. CDR3 length equals 15 residues. Together with reference TRBV7-8 and TRBJ2-1, the CDR3 gives the full variable domain: GAGVSQSPRYKVAKRGQDVALRCDPISGHVSLFWYQQALGQGPEFLTYFQNEAQLDKSGLPSDRFFAERPEGSVSTLKIQRTQQEDSAVYLCASSFGQGSYNEQFFGPGTRLTVL.